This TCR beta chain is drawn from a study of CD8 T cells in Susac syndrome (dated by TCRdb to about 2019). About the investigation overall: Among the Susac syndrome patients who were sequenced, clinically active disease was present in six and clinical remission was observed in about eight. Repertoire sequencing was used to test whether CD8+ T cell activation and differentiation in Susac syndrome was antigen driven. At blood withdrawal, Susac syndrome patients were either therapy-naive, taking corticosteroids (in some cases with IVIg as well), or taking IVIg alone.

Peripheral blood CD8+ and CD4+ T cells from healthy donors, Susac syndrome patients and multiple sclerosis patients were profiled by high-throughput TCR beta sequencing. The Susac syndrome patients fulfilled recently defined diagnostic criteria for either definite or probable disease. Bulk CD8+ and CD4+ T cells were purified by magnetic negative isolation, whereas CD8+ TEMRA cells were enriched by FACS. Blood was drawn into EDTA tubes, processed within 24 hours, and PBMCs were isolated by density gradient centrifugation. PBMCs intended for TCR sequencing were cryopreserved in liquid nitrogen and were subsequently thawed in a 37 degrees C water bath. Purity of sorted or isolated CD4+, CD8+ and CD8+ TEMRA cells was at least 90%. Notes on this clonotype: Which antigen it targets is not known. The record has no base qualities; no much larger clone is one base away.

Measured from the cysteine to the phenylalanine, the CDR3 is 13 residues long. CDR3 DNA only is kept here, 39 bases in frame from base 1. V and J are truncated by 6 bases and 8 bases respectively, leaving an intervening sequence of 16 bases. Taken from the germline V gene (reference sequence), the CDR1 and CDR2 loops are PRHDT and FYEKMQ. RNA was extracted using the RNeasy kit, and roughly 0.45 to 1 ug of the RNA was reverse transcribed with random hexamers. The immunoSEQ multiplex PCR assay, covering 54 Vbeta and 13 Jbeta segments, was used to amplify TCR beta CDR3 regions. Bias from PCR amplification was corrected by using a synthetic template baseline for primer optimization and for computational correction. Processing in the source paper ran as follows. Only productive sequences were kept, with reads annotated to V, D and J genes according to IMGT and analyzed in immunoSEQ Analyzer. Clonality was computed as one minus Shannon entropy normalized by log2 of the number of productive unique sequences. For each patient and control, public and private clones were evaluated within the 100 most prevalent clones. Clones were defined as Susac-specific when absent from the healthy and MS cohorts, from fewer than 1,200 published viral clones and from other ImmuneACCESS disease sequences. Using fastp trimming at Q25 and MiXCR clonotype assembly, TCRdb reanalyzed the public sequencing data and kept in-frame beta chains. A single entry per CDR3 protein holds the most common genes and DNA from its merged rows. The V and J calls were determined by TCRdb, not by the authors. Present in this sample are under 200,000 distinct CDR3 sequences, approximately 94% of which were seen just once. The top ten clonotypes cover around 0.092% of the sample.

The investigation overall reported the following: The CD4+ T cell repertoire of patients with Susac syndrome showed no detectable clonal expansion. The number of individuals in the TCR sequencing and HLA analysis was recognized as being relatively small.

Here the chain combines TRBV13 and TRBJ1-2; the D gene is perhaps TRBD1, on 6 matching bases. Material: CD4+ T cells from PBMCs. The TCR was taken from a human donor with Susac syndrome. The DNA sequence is TGTGCCAGCAGTAAGGACAGAGTAAGAGGCTACACCTTC. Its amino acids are CASSKDRVRGYTF.